The T cell receptor beta chain described here comes from a study of shared clonotypes between healthy human individuals. Study results and limitations: Exclusively blood specimens were collected; tissue repertoires likely differ.

Germline V CDR1 and CDR2: SGHAT, FQNNGV. Trimming cost V 2 bases and J 6 bases; bases outside gene matches: 2. The CDR3 loop spans 14 amino acids. A word on this clone: The antigen is not known.

The authors distributed each subset's genomic DNA evenly over several immunoSEQ plates. Source study methods: Junction-only sequences without quality scores came from ImmunoSEQ, so filtering differed. Sequencing used immunoSEQ multiplex PCR; TCRdb keeps in-frame clones, though not all of them. V and J calls and clone size follow that table, whereas D and trimming were derived from the DNA. The repertoire consists of some 2 million clones, with over 85% occurring once and the leading ten covering roughly 0.13%. The receptor comes from a young man in good health. V usage is TRBV11-2 and J usage is TRBJ2-2; 8 positions agree with TRBD2. The sequencing input was naive CD4+ T cells sorted from blood. Subset of the sample: CD45RA+ positively selected. The CDR3 is CASSLSGSPGELFF. The CDR3 region has the DNA TGTGCCAGCAGCTTAAGCGGGAGTCCCGGGGAGCTGTTTTTT. The variable domain in full, with the rest retrieved from reference TRBV11-2 and TRBJ2-2, is EAGVAQSPRYKIIEKRQSVAFWCNPISGHATLYWYQQILGQGPKLLIQFQNNGVVDDSQLPKDRFSAERLKGVDSTLKIQPAKLEDSAVYLCASSLSGSPGELFFGEGSRLTVL.